These 15 T cell receptor beta chains were sequenced from one sample in a study of blood T cell repertoires in COVID-19. Sequencing used immunoSEQ multiplex PCR; TCRdb keeps in-frame clones, though not all of them. The sample includes 26,000 or so clones, roughly 87% of them seen just once. Specimen: peripheral blood. These receptors came from a human donor in a cohort sampled during active COVID-19. The donor label of this sample is uncertain.

J is TRBJ2-3 and V is TRBV4-2; 9 positions match TRBD2. Germline V lookup: CDR1 LGHNA, CDR2 YNFKEQ. This CDR3 region has 16 residues. J gave up 6 bases and V 1 base, and 8 bases lay outside the gene matches. CDR3 DNA: TGTGCCAGCAGCCAAGGATCAGCGGGGGGTGGTGATACGCAGTATTTT. Residues: CASSQGSAGGGDTQYF.

This sequence joins TRBV19 and TRBJ1-5, with 9 positions matching TRBD1. Germline-derived CDR1 and CDR2 are LNHDA and SQIVND (reference sequence). J was trimmed by 2 bases and V by 7 bases; bases with no gene match: 6. The CDR3 runs 15 residues. The CDR3 nucleotides read TGTGCCAGTACCACGGGACAGGGCGGCAATCAGCCCCAGCATTTT. Translating gives CASTTGQGGNQPQHF.

This clone was seen more than once but under ten times. The gene calls are TRBV2 and TRBJ1-3, with D possibly TRBD1 on 5 matching bases. Germline V gives CDR1 SNHLY, CDR2 FYNNEI. The CDR3 has 16 residues. Between the trimmed V and J ends, which lost 8 bases and 0 bases, there was a span of 17 bases. CDR3 bases: TGTGCCAGCGGACCCGTCCGGGGGTACTCTGGAAACACCATATATTTT. Translated: CASGPVRGYSGNTIYF. The full variable domain, rest sourced from reference TRBV2 and TRBJ1-3, is EPEVTQTPSHQVTQMGQEVILRCVPISNHLYFYWYRQILGQKVEFLVSFYNNEISEKSEIFDDQFSVERPDGSNFTLKIRSTKLEDSAMYFCASGPVRGYSGNTIYFGEGSWLTVV.

CDR3 protein: CASSHQGTPSGAFF. CDR3 in DNA: TGTGCCAGCAGCCACCAGGGGACCCCATCCGGAGCTTTCTTT. The chain employs TRBV3-1 (or the pseudogene TRBV3-2) and TRBJ1-1; TRBD1 is a possible D gene (6 bases). The CDR3 is made up of 14 amino acids. Germline V gives CDR1 LGHDT, CDR2 YNNKEL (reference sequence). Trimming took 3 bases from V and 10 from J, leaving 18 bases between them.

This chain uses TRBV5-1 with TRBJ2-4, with TRBD1 identical over 9 bases. Germline CDR1 is SGHRS and CDR2 is YFSETQ. V gave up 4 bases and J gave up 7 bases; unmatched junction bases: 15. The CDR3 is made up of 17 amino acids. The DNA of the CDR3 is TGCGCCAGCAGCCCGACAGGACAGGGGACTCGGTGGAACATTCAGTACTTC. This sequence encodes CASSPTGQGTRWNIQYF.

The table lists this clone with a count of one. CDR3 DNA: TGTGCCAGCAACCGACCCCGCAGGGTAGGAGAGACCCAGTACTTC. Protein sequence: CASNRPRRVGETQYF. The chain is built from TRBV6-6 and TRBJ2-5; TRBD1 is a possible D gene (5 bases). This CDR3 has 15 amino acids. Deletions cut 7 bases from V and 4 bases from J, with 19 bases between. In germline, CDR1 is MNHNY, CDR2 SVGAGI (reference sequence).

This rearrangement joins TRBV18 to TRBJ1-1, with a weak D call TRBD1 (5 bases). Trimming took 4 bases from V and 1 from J, leaving 7 bases between them. This CDR3 region has 13 residues. The V gene's germline CDR1 is KGHSH and CDR2 LQKENI. The CDR3 protein is CASSLQENTEAFF. In DNA form, the CDR3 reads TGTGCCAGCTCACTACAGGAGAACACTGAAGCTTTCTTT.

V is TRBV6-5 and J is TRBJ1-1; D perhaps matches TRBD1 (6 bases). With 6 bases removed from V and 7 bases from J, the gap between germline ends came to 15 bases. The germline V gene encodes CDR1 MNHEY and CDR2 SVGAGI. This CDR3 spans 13 amino acids. CDR3 DNA sequence: TGTGCCAGCAGACAACAGGGTCACTTTGAAGCTTTCTTT. As protein: CASRQQGHFEAFF.

The chain is built from TRBV27 and TRBJ2-7; D is perhaps TRBD1 (7 bases). Germline-derived CDR1 and CDR2 are MNHEY and SMNVEV (reference sequence). V lost 5 bases, J lost 1 base, and 21 bases lay in between. The CDR3 loop spans 17 amino acids. The CDR3 protein is CASSPFIYPGGSYEQYF. The CDR3 coding sequence is TGTGCCAGCAGTCCCTTTATATACCCAGGGGGGTCCTACGAGCAGTACTTC.

The chain is built from TRBV4-1 and TRBJ2-1; 14 bases line up with TRBD2. V lost 8 bases, J lost 9 bases, and 6 bases stayed unmatched. The CDR3 has 14 residues. The V gene's germline CDR1 is MGHRA and CDR2 YSYEKL. The CDR3 DNA sequence: TGCGCCAGCGCTCGGACTAGCGGGGGGTCTGAGCAGTTCTTC. Translating it yields CASARTSGGSEQFF.

This clone showed up just once. The chain has TRBV5-8 and TRBJ2-3; the D gene is possibly TRBD2 (6 bases). Deletions cut 3 bases from V and 2 bases from J, with 13 bases between. The CDR3 consists of 15 residues. Germline V gene data show CDR1 as SGHTS and CDR2 as YDEGEE. CDR3 residues: CASSYPLAATDTQYF. The CDR3 nucleotides are TGTGCCAGCAGCTACCCACTAGCCGCCACAGATACGCAGTATTTT.

The chain recombines TRBV11-2 with TRBJ1-6, with a weak D call TRBD1 (6 bases). Germline loops: CDR1 SGHAT, CDR2 FQNNGV. V was cut by 0 bases and J by 0 bases, with 12 bases left in between. The CDR3 is made up of 18 amino acids. The CDR3 coding sequence is TGTGCCAGCAGCTTAGATGTCAGGGGTGGCTCCTATAATTCACCCCTCCACTTT. Amino acid sequence: CASSLDVRGGSYNSPLHF.

The chain combines TRBV19 with TRBJ1-5; D uncertain. The CDR3 has 15 residues. The germline V gene has CDR1 LNHDA and CDR2 SQIVND (reference sequence). V was shortened by 2 bases and J by 0 bases, with 8 bases between the two germline ends. The chain's CDR3 is CASSIQDNSNQPQHF. The CDR3 DNA reads as TGTGCCAGTAGTATACAGGATAATAGCAATCAGCCCCAGCATTTT.

The chain is built from TRBV5-1 and TRBJ1-2, with 8 nucleotides matching TRBD1. The junction had 5 bases not matched to a gene; V was cut back by 3 bases and J by 1 base. The CDR3 sequence is 15 residues long. CDR1 is SGHRS, CDR2 YFSETQ, per germline. CDR3 coding DNA: TGCGCCAGCAGCTCAGGGACAGGAGTTAACTATGGCTACACCTTC. The encoded protein is CASSSGTGVNYGYTF. The full variable domain, completed using reference TRBV5-1 and TRBJ1-2, is KAGVTQTPRYLIKTRGQQVTLSCSPISGHRSVSWYQQTPGQGLQFLFEYFSETQRNKGNFPGRFSGRQFSNSRSEMNVSTLELGDSALYLCASSSGTGVNYGYTFGSGTRLTVV.

This clone was counted once. The chain links TRBV27 to TRBJ2-5, with 9 bases aligning to TRBD1. Germline trimming cut 6 bases from V and 5 bases from J; bases unmatched to any gene: 13. The length of the CDR3 is 16 residues. Germline lookup yields CDR1 MNHEY and CDR2 SMNVEV (reference sequence). The CDR3 nucleotides are TGTGCCAGCAGAATGACCGGGACAGGGTTGTGGGAGACCCAGTACTTC. Translation: CASRMTGTGLWETQYF.